The present T cell receptor beta chain was sequenced within a study of siplizumab effects on memory and regulatory T cells. Profiled with immunoSEQ multiplex PCR; TCRdb holds only in-frame clones, not every one. The sample includes about 120,000 clones, about 93% seen only once; the top ten take approximately 0.17%. The TCR was taken from a human donor in good health. The sequenced material came from non-Treg CD4+ T cells sorted from blood.

The CDR3: CASSAFGQARGYTF. The CDR3 nucleotides are TGTGCCAGCAGTGCTTTCGGGCAGGCCAGAGGCTACACCTTC. The chain couples TRBV2 to TRBJ1-2; D unclear. V was trimmed by 4 bases and J by 8 bases, leaving 17 bases between them. Germline values: CDR1 SNHLY, CDR2 FYNNEI. This CDR3 has 14 amino acids.